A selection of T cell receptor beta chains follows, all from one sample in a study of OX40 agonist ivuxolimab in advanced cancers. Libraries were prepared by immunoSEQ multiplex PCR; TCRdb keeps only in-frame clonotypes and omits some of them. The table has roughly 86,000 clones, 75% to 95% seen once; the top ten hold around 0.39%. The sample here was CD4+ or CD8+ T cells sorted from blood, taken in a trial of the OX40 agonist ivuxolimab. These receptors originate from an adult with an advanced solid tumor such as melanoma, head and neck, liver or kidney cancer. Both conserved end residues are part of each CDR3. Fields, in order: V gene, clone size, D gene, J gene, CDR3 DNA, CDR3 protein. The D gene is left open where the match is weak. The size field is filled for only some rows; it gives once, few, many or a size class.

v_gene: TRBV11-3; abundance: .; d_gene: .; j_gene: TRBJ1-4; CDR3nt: TGTGCCAGCAGCACGGACGGTTCATATGAAAAACTGTTTTTT; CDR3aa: CASSTDGSYEKLFF
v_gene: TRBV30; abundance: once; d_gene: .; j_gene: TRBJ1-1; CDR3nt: TGTGCCTGGAGGAGTCGGGTAGGCAGGGACACTGAAGCTTTCTTT; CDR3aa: CAWRSRVGRDTEAFF
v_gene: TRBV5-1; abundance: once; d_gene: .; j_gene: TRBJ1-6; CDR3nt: TGCGCCAGCAGCTTGGGTGGTAAAACGGGACCTTCACCCCTCCACTTT; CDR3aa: CASSLGGKTGPSPLHF
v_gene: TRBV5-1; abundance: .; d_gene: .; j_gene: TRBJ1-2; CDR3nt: TGCGCCAGCAGCTACGATGGGGACTCAGGCTATGGCTACACCTTC; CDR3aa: CASSYDGDSGYGYTF
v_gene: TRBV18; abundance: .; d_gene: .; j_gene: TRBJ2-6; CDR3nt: TGTGCCAGCCTGTCGGGCTCTGGGGCCAACGTCCTGACTTTC; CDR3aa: CASLSGSGANVLTF
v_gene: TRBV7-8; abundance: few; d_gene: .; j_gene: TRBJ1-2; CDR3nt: TGTGCCAGCAGCTTAGCGTATCAGGGCCACTATGGCTACACCTTC; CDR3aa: CASSLAYQGHYGYTF
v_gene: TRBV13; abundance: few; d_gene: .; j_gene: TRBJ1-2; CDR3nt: TGTGCCAGCAGCTTTCGGGGGGCGAGTGGCTACACCTTC; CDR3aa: CASSFRGASGYTF
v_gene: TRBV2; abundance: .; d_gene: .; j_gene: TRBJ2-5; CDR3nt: TGTGCCAGCAGTCAAGGGGGGGTTATGGAGACCCAGTACTTC; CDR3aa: CASSQGGVMETQYF
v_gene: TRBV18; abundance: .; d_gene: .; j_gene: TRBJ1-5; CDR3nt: TGTGCCAGCTCACCATCCGCGGTTCAGCCCCAGCATTTT; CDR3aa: CASSPSAVQPQHF
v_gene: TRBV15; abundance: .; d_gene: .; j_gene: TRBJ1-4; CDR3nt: TGTGCCACCAGCAGAGATAGGGGAAGTGGGGAAAAACTGTTTTTT; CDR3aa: CATSRDRGSGEKLFF
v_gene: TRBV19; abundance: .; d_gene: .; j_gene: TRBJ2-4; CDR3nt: TGTGCCAGTAGCACCCCTTCGGGCATTCAGTACTTC; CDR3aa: CASSTPSGIQYF
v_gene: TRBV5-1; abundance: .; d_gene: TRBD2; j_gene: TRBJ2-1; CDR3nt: TGCGCCAGCAGCTCGTTAACTAGCGGGGGGGCATTAGAGCAGTTCTTC; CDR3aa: CASSSLTSGGALEQFF
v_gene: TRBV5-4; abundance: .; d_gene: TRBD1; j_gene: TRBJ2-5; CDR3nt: TGTGCCAGCAGCGGCAGGGGGACCTGGCCTCAAGAGACCCAGTACTTC; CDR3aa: CASSGRGTWPQETQYF
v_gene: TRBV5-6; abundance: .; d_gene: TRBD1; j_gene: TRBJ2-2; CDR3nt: TGTGCCAGCAGCTTGGCGGGACAGGGGACCACAGGGGAGCTGTTTTTT; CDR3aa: CASSLAGQGTTGELFF
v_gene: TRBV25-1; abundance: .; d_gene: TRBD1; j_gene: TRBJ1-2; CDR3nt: TGTGCCAGCAGTGATGCGGCCGGGACAGGGGGCGGTGGCTACACCTTC; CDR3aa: CASSDAAGTGGGGYTF
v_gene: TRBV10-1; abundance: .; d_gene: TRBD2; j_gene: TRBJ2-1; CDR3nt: TGCGCCAGCAGTGATGCAGCGGGAGTACGAGGTGAGCAGTTCTTC; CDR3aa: CASSDAAGVRGEQFF
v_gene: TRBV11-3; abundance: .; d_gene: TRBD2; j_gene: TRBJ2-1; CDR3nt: TGTGCCAGCAGCTTTAGCGGGACTCACAATGAGCAGTTCTTC; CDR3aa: CASSFSGTHNEQFF
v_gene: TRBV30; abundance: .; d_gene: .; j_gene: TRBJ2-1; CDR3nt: TGTGCCTGGAGTTACACAGGGTTTGAGCAGTTCTTC; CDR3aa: CAWSYTGFEQFF
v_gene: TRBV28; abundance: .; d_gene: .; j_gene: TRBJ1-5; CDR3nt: TGTGCGTCTCTCACAGCTAATCAGCCCCAGCATTTT; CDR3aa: CASLTANQPQHF
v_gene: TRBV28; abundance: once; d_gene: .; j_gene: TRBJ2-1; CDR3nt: TGTGCCAGCAGTTTACGGGACCCTCAGTTCTTC; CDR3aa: CASSLRDPQFF
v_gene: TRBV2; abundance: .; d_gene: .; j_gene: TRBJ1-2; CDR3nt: TGTGCCAGCAGTGAAGCGCTTGCGGGTGGCTACACCTTC; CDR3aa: CASSEALAGGYTF
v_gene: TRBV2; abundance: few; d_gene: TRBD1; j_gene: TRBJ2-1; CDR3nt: TGTGCCAGCCTTTATGACAGGGGGAGGTCCAATGAGCAGTTCTTC; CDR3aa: CASLYDRGRSNEQFF
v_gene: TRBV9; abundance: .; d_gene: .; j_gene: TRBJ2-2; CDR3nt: TGTGCCAGCAGCGCCCGCGTTCCAACCGGGGAGCTGTTTTTT; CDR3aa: CASSARVPTGELFF
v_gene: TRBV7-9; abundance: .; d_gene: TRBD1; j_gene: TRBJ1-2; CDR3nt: TGTGCCAGCAGCTTAACAGGACAGGCGGGAGGCTACACCTTC; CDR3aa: CASSLTGQAGGYTF
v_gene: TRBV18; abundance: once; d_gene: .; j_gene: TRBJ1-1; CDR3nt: TGTGCCAGCTCACAGGGGGGGGACACTGAAGCTTTCTTT; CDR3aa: CASSQGGDTEAFF
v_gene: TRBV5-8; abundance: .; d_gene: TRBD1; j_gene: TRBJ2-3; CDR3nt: TGTGCCAGCAGCAGATGGACAGGGGATGTAGATACGCAGTATTTT; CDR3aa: CASSRWTGDVDTQYF
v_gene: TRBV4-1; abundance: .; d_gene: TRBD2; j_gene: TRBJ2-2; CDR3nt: TGCGCCAGCAGCCGGGGCGGGAGCGGGAGCGGGACCGGGGAGCTGTTTTTT; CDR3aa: CASSRGGSGSGTGELFF
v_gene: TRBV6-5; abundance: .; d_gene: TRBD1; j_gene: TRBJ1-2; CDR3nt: TGTGCCACCCGGCAGACAGGGGGGTTTGGCTACACCTTC; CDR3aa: CATRQTGGFGYTF
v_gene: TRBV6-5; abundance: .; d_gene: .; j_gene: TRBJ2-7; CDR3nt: TGTGCCAGCAGTTACTTGCTAGGGGGGAGCTCCTACGAGCAGTACTTC; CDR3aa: CASSYLLGGSSYEQYF
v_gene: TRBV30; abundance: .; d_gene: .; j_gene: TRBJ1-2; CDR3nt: TGTGCCTGGAGTTCGCGGGGGGACTATGGCTACACCTTC; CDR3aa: CAWSSRGDYGYTF
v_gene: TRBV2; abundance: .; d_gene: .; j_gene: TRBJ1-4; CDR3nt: TGTGCCAGCAGTTTTCAGGGTGGGGGTGAAAAACTGTTTTTT; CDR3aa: CASSFQGGGEKLFF
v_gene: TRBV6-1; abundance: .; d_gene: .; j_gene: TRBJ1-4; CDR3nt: TGTGCCAGCAGTGGGGGGAGGAAACGAGAAAAACTGTTTTTT; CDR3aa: CASSGGRKREKLFF
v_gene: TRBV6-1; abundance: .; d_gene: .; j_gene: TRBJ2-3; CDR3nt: TGTGCCAGCAGTGAATTCGAGGGGGTGGAGACAGATACGCAGTATTTT; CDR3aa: CASSEFEGVETDTQYF
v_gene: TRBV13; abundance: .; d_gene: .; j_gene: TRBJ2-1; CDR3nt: TGTGCCAGCAGCGTGTACAATGAGCAGTTCTTC; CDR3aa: CASSVYNEQFF
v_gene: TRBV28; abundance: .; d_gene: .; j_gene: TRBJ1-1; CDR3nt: TGTGCCAGCAGTTTAAAACCGAACACTGAAGCTTTCTTT; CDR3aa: CASSLKPNTEAFF
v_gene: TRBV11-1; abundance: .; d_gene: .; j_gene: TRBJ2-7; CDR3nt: TGTGCCAGCAGCTTAACTGACAACCTTCCCTACGAGCAGTACTTC; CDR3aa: CASSLTDNLPYEQYF
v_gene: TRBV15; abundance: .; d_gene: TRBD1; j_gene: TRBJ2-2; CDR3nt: TGTGCCACCAGCAGGCAGACAGGGGGCTTCGGCACCGGGGAGCTGTTTTTT; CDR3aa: CATSRQTGGFGTGELFF
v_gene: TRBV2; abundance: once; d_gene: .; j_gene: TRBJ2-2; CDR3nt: TGTGCCAGCAGTGAAGGGGGCCCCGGGGAGCTGTTTTTT; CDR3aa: CASSEGGPGELFF
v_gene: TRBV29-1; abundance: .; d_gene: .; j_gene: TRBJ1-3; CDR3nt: TGCAGCGCCCTTCTCCGTTTCACCATATATTTT; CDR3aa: CSALLRFTIYF
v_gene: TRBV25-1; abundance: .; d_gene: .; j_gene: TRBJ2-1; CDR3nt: TGTGCCAGCAGTGACAGGGGAGGCCACAATGAGCAGTTCTTC; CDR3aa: CASSDRGGHNEQFF
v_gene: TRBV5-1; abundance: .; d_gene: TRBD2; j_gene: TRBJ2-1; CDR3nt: TGCGCCAGCAGCTTGGCTAGCGGGAGTATTGAAGAGCAGTTCTTC; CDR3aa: CASSLASGSIEEQFF
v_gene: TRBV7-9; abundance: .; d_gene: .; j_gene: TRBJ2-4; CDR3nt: TGTGCCAGCAGCTTAGCGCAGGGGCGAGCCAAAAACATTCAGTACTTC; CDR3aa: CASSLAQGRAKNIQYF
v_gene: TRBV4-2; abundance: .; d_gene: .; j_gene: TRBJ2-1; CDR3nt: TGTGCCAGCAGCCCAGGGGCTAGTGTCGACAATGAGCAGTTCTTC; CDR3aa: CASSPGASVDNEQFF
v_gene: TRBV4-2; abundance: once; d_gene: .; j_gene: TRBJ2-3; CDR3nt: TGTGCCAGCAGCTCCGAACAAGGGGGGGCAGATACGCAGTATTTT; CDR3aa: CASSSEQGGADTQYF
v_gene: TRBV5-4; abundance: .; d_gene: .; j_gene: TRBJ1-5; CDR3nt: TGTGCCAGCAGTACAGGGAATGATCAGCCCCAGCATTTT; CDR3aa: CASSTGNDQPQHF
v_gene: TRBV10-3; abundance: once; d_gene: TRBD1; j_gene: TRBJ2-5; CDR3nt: TGTGCCATCAGTGAGCCGGGACAGCAAGAGACCCAGTACTTC; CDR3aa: CAISEPGQQETQYF
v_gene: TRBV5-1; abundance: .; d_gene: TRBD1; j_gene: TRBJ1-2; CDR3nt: TGCGCCAGCAGCCGGGACAGGGTGCGCTACACCTTC; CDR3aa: CASSRDRVRYTF
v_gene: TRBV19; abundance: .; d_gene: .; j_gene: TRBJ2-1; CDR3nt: TGTGCCAGTAGTATAGTTCTGTGGGTCTACAATGAGCAGTTCTTC; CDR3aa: CASSIVLWVYNEQFF
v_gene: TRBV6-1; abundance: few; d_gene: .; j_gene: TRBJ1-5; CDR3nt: TGTGCCGCCGTCGGACCTGAGAATCAGCCCCAGCATTTT; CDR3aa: CAAVGPENQPQHF
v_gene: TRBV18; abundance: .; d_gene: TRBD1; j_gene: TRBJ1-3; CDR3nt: TGTGCCAGCTCACGTACCCAAACAGGGGGCACTGGAAACACCATATATTTT; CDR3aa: CASSRTQTGGTGNTIYF
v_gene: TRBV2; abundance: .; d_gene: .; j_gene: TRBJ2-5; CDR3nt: TGTGCCAGCATAAGCTCCTGGTCGCAAGAGACCCAGTACTTC; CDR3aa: CASISSWSQETQYF
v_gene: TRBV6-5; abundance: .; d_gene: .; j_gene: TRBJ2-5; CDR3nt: TGTGCCAGCAGCCCACCTGGACGGGAAGGGACCCAGTACTTC; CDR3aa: CASSPPGREGTQYF
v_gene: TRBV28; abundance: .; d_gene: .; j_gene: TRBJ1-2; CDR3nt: TGTGCCAGCAGTTTATCATCCTATGGCTACACCTTC; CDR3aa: CASSLSSYGYTF
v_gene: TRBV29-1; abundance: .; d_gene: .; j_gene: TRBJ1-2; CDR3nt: TGCAGCGTTGGCCTCGGGGGGCGACTTGGCTACACCTTC; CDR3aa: CSVGLGGRLGYTF
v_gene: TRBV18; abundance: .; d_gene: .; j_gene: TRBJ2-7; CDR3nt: TGTGCCAGCTCACCACCTAGCTCCTACGAGCAGTACTTC; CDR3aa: CASSPPSSYEQYF
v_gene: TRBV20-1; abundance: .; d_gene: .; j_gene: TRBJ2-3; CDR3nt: TGCAGTGCGCCCCTCGGACAGAAGCAGTATTTT; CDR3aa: CSAPLGQKQYF